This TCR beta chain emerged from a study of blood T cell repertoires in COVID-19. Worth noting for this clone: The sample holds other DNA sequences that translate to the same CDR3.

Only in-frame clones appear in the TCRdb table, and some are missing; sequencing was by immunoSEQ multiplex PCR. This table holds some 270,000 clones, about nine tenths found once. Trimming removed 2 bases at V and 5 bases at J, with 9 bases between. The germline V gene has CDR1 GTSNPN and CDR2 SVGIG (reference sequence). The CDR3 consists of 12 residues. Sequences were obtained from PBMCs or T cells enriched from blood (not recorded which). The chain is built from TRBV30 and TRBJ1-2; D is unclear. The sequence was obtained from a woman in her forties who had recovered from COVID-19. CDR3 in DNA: TGTGCCTGGAGTCTTGGCGGTTATGGCTACACCTTC. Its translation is CAWSLGGYGYTF.